This T cell receptor beta chain was captured in a study of cytomegalovirus exposure and HLA in healthy donors. The PCR employed 60 Vbeta primers together with 13 Jbeta primers. Profiled with immunoSEQ multiplex PCR; TCRdb holds only in-frame clones, not every one. The profile shows approximately 140,000 clones, 80% to 90% of them singletons. With V trimmed by 2 bases and J by 2 bases, 5 bases remained unmatched. Per germline, CDR1 SGHRS and CDR2 YFSETQ. This CDR3 region has 17 residues. The chain joins TRBV5-1 to TRBJ2-2; TRBD2 matches 11 bases. Sequenced sample: PBMCs. The clonotype originates from a woman in her thirties or forties in good health and CMV-seropositive. This CDR3 reads CASSFWTSGSNTGELFF. DNA of the CDR3: TGCGCCAGCAGCTTTTGGACTAGCGGGTCCAACACCGGGGAGCTGTTTTTT.